The TCR beta chain described here comes from a study of T-cell memory formation after mild COVID-19. Regarding the study as a whole: Clones which contracted sat mainly in CM and EM if CD4+, and in EMRA if CD8+.

CDR1 and CDR2 from the germline V gene are SGHDT and YYEEEE. This CDR3 has 14 amino acids. V lost 2 bases to trimming and J lost 0 bases, with 8 bases between them. TCR alpha and TCR beta cDNA libraries carrying sample barcodes and UMIs were produced by 5'RACE using constant-segment primers. MiXCR, run by TCRdb on the 5' RACE reads, gives a single entry per CDR3 protein. The table shows around 110,000 distinct CDR3 sequences, with about a sixth occurring only once. This clonotype was detected only a few times. Its antigen is still unknown. V and J are TRBV5-6 and TRBJ1-1; D unresolved. Sequences were obtained from PBMCs or a T cell subset sorted from them (not recorded which). This sequence originates from an adult woman who had mild COVID-19 (a few samples of this study predate the infection). Cell type and time point are not known. CDR3 amino acids: CASSFLSVNTEAFF. The CDR3 nucleotides are TGTGCCAGCAGCTTTCTTTCGGTGAACACTGAAGCTTTCTTT.